The 29 T cell receptor beta chains below all came from one sample that was sequenced in a study of monozygotic twins with inflammatory bowel disease. From its re-call of the 5' RACE reads, TCRdb lists each CDR3 protein once, without DNA. The table lists over 100,000 distinct CDR3 sequences. The sequenced sample consisted of blood. The source is a human donor with ulcerative colitis or Crohn's disease, or a healthy co-twin of an affected twin (not recorded which).

The V and J genes are TRBV28 and TRBJ1-5. The germline CDR1 and CDR2 sequences are MDHEN and SYDVKM. CDR3 length: 12 amino acids. The CDR3 spells CASSFGNQPQHF.

This sequence joins TRBV7-2 and TRBJ2-7; TCRdb returns TRBD2, unconfirmable since there is no DNA. The CDR3 spans 14 residues. Germline CDR1 reads SGHTA; CDR2 reads FQGNSA. The CDR3 reads CASSFGGGDYEQYF.

This rearrangement joins TRBV4-1 to TRBJ2-3; TCRdb outputs TRBD1, but without DNA this stays unchecked. The CDR3 length is 18 residues. Per germline, CDR1 MGHRA and CDR2 YSYEKL. CDR3 sequence: CASSQDFEGLGVTDTQYF.

CDR3 amino acids: CASGWGVSGNTIYF. V gene TRBV5-1 combines with J gene TRBJ1-3. The length of the CDR3 is 14 residues. Germline lookup yields CDR1 SGHRS and CDR2 YFSETQ.

The V gene is TRBV12-3 or TRBV12-4, the J gene TRBJ1-5. The CDR3 runs 15 residues. The CDR3 here is CASSLRQGFNQPQHF.

The chain couples TRBV9 to TRBJ2-3; TCRdb designates TRBD2, a call that cannot be tested without DNA. Germline CDR1 is SGDLS and CDR2 is YYNGEE. The CDR3 runs to 21 residues. CDR3 loop: CASSVERTSGGTPSSTDTQYF.

The rearrangement links TRBV10-3 to TRBJ2-3. The CDR3 runs to 14 residues. The germline CDR1 and CDR2 sequences are ENHRY and SYGVKD. The CDR3 region is CAISESGYRDTQYF.

The chain has TRBV20-1 and TRBJ1-1. Germline values: CDR1 DFQATT, CDR2 SNEGSKA (reference sequence). There are 11 residues in the CDR3. CDR3 amino acids: CSAIGNTEAFF.

The chain carries TRBV7-7 and TRBJ1-4. The V gene's germline CDR1 is SSHAT and CDR2 FNYEAQ (reference sequence). CDR3 size: 13 residues. CDR3 amino acids: CASSPRSAEKLFF.

This chain links TRBV15 with TRBJ2-1; TCRdb calls TRBD2, which cannot be checked without DNA. Germline-derived CDR1 and CDR2 are LNHNV and YYDKDF (reference sequence). The CDR3 consists of 15 residues. The CDR3: CATSRGSGGYNEQFF.

The J gene is TRBJ2-7, the V gene TRBV7-9; with no DNA, the TCRdb D assignment of TRBD2 cannot be verified. The CDR3 spans 13 residues. Germline CDR1 and CDR2: SEHNR and FQNEAQ (reference sequence). This CDR3 reads CASGTQSGSEQYF.

The CDR3 loop is CASSLGGGEGNQPQHF. V gene TRBV5-5 combines with J gene TRBJ1-5. CDR1 and CDR2 from the germline V gene are SGHKS and YYEKEE (reference sequence). This CDR3 is built from 16 residues.

The rearrangement uses TRBV27 and TRBJ1-2; TCRdb indicates TRBD1, and absent DNA this call remains unverified. CDR3 length: 15 amino acids. Germline CDR1 is MNHEY and CDR2 is SMNVEV (reference sequence). The CDR3 protein is CASSQGTGGAGGYTF.

The CDR3 region is CASSLATVDTQYF. V usage is TRBV7-9 and J usage is TRBJ2-3. The CDR3 runs to 13 residues. Germline lookup yields CDR1 SEHNR and CDR2 FQNEAQ (reference sequence). Drawing the rest from reference TRBV7-9 and TRBJ2-3, the complete variable domain is DTGVSQNPRHKITKRGQNVTFRCDPISEHNRLYWYRQTLGQGPEFLTYFQNEAQLEKSRLLSDRFSAERPKGSFSTLEIQRTEQGDSAMYLCASSLATVDTQYFGPGTRLTVL.

CDR3: CASSLDVARETQYF. The chain couples TRBV7-9 to TRBJ2-5. The CDR3 extends over 14 amino acids. The germline V gene has CDR1 SEHNR and CDR2 FQNEAQ (reference sequence). Variable domain in full (rest from reference TRBV7-9 and TRBJ2-5): DTGVSQNPRHKITKRGQNVTFRCDPISEHNRLYWYRQTLGQGPEFLTYFQNEAQLEKSRLLSDRFSAERPKGSFSTLEIQRTEQGDSAMYLCASSLDVARETQYFGPGTRLLVL.

The V and J genes are TRBV11-3 and TRBJ2-2; as DNA is missing, the TRBD1 call by TCRdb cannot be tested. The CDR3 spans 14 residues. In germline, CDR1 is SGHNT, CDR2 YENEEA. CDR3 loop: CASRPRLGTGELFF.

CDR3 loop: CASSQGLYNEQFF. The V gene is TRBV5-1, the J gene TRBJ2-1. The CDR3 is 13 amino acids. In germline, CDR1 is SGHRS, CDR2 YFSETQ.

This sequence joins TRBV27 and TRBJ2-1; TCRdb indicates TRBD1, and absent DNA this call remains unverified. The CDR3 covers 16 residues. Germline V gene data show CDR1 as MNHEY and CDR2 as SMNVEV (reference sequence). The CDR3 loop reads CASSLVSGTGYNEQFF.

The V and J genes are TRBV5-1 and TRBJ2-1; TCRdb outputs TRBD1, but without DNA this stays unchecked. The CDR3 is 16 amino acids. Looked up from germline, CDR1 is SGHRS and CDR2 is YFSETQ. CDR3 loop: CASSLTPGQIYNEQFF.

The chain recombines TRBV20-1 with TRBJ1-6. The germline gives CDR1 DFQATT, CDR2 SNEGSKA (reference sequence). The CDR3 consists of 13 residues. The CDR3 here is CSASRLGDSPLHF.

The V call is TRBV20-1, the J call TRBJ2-2; there is no DNA to check the TCRdb D call of TRBD1. There are 14 residues in the CDR3. Germline V gives CDR1 DFQATT, CDR2 SNEGSKA (reference sequence). The CDR3 is CSAAQGVDTGELFF.

V is TRBV5-6 and J is TRBJ1-1; the D call from TCRdb, TRBD1, cannot be confirmed without DNA. Germline V gives CDR1 SGHDT, CDR2 YYEEEE. CDR3 size: 15 residues. CDR3: CASSLVTSGKTEAFF.

This chain uses TRBV7-2 with TRBJ1-1. Germline CDR1 SGHTA, CDR2 FQGNSA. This CDR3 has 14 amino acids. CDR3: CASSLGAGNTEAFF.

The chain links TRBV20-1 to TRBJ2-7; lacking DNA, the TRBD1 call made by TCRdb goes unchecked. In germline, CDR1 is DFQATT, CDR2 SNEGSKA (reference sequence). The CDR3 consists of 11 residues. The CDR3 loop is CSAGPSYEQYF.

This rearrangement joins TRBV6-6 to TRBJ2-1; the TCRdb call, TRBD2, lacks DNA for checking. The CDR3 has 13 amino acids. From germline, CDR1 is MNHNY and CDR2 SVGAGI (reference sequence). The CDR3 sequence is CASSIMEGNEQFF.

This rearrangement joins TRBV5-6 to TRBJ2-1. This CDR3 has 16 residues. The germline V gene has CDR1 SGHDT and CDR2 YYEEEE. CDR3 sequence reads: CASSFGLRFSYNEQFF.

The chain employs TRBV5-1 and TRBJ1-1. Germline CDR1 is SGHRS and CDR2 is YFSETQ. The CDR3 sequence is 16 residues long. CDR3 region: CASSLGVAEVNTEAFF.

The chain links TRBV7-9 to TRBJ2-7; TCRdb returns TRBD2, unconfirmable since there is no DNA. The CDR3 extends over 12 amino acids. Germline V lookup: CDR1 SEHNR, CDR2 FQNEAQ (reference sequence). CDR3: CASSFWAGEQYF.

V is TRBV3-1 and J is TRBJ2-2; there is no DNA to check the TCRdb D call of TRBD1. From germline, CDR1 is LGHDT and CDR2 YNNKEL (reference sequence). The CDR3 spans 17 residues. The CDR3 protein is CASSQDGTGAPTGELFF.